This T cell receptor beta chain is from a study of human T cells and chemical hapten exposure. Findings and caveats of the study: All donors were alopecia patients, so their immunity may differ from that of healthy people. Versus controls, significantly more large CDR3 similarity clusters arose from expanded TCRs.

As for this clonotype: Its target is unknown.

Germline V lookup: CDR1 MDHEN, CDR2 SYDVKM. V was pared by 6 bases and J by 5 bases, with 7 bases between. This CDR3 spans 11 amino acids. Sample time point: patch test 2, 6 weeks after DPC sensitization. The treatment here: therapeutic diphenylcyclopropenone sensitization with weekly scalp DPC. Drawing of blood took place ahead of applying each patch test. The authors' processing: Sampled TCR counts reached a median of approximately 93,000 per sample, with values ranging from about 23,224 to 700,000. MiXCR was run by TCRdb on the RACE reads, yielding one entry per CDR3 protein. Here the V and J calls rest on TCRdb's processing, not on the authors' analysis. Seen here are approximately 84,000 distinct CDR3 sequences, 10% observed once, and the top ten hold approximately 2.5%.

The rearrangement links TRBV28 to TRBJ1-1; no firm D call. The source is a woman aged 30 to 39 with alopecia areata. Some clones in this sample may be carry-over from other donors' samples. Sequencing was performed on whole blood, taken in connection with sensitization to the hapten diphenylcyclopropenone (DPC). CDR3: CASRGGTEAFF. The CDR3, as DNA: TGTGCCAGCAGAGGAGGGACTGAAGCTTTCTTT.